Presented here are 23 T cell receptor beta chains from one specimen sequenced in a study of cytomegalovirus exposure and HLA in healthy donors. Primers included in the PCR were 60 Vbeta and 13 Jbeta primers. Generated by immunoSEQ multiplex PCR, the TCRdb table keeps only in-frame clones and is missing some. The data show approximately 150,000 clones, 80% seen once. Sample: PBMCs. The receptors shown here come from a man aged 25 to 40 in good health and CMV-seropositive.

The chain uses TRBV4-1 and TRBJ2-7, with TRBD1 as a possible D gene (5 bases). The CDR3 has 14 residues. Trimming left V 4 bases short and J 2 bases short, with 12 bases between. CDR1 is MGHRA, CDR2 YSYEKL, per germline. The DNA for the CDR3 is TGCGCCAGCAGCCTTACGACAGAAGCCTACGAGCAGTACTTC. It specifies CASSLTTEAYEQYF.

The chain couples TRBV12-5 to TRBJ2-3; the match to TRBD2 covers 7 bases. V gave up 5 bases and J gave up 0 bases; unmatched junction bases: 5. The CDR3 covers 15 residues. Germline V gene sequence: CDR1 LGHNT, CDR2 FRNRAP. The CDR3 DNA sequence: TGTGCTAGTGGTGGGAGCGGGATGAGCACAGATACGCAGTATTTT. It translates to CASGGSGMSTDTQYF.

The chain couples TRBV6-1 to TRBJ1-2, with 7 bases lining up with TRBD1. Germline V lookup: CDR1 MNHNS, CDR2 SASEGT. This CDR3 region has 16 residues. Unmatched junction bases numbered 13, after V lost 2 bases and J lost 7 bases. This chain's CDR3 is CASSEKEGASSLGYTF. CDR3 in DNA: TGTGCCAGCAGTGAAAAGGAGGGGGCGAGTTCACTTGGCTACACCTTC.

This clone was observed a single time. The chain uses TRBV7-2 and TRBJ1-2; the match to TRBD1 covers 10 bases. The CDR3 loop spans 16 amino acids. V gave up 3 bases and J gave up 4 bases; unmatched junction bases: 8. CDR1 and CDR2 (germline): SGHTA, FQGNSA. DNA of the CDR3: TGTGCCAGCAGCTTGGGGGGACAGGGGTTCGCCTATGGCTACACCTTC. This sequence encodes CASSLGGQGFAYGYTF.

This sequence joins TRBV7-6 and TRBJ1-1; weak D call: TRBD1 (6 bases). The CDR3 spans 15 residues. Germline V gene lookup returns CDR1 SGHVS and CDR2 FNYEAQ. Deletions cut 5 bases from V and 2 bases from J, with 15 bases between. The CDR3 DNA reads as TGTGCCAGCAGCCCTACAGGGTTGGAAAACACTGAAGCTTTCTTT. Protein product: CASSPTGLENTEAFF. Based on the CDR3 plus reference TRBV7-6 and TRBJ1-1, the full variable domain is GAGVSQSPRYKVTKRGQDVALRCDPISGHVSLYWYRQALGQGPEFLTYFNYEAQQDKSGLPNDRFSAERPEGSISTLTIQRTEQRDSAMYRCASSPTGLENTEAFFGQGTRLTVV.

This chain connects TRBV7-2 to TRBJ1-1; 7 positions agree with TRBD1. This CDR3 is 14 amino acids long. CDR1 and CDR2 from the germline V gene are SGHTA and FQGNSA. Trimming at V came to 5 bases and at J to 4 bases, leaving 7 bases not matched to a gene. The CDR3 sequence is CASSPSGGGTEAFF. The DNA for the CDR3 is TGTGCCAGCAGCCCATCAGGGGGTGGCACTGAAGCTTTCTTT.

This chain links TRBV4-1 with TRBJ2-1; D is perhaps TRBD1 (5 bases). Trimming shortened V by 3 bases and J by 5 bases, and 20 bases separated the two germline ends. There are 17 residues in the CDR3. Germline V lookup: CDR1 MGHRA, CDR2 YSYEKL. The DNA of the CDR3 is TGCGCCAGCAGCCAGGTGGTAAGAATAGCAGGGAACAATGAGCAGTTCTTC. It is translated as CASSQVVRIAGNNEQFF.

The CDR3 loop is CASSPTSGVNEQFF. The CDR3 DNA is TGTGCCAGCTCACCAACTAGCGGGGTCAATGAGCAGTTCTTC. J is TRBJ2-1 and V is TRBV18; 10 bases match TRBD2. This CDR3 comprises 14 residues. V lost 2 bases, J lost 6 bases, and 1 base stayed unmatched. From germline, CDR1 is KGHSH and CDR2 LQKENI.

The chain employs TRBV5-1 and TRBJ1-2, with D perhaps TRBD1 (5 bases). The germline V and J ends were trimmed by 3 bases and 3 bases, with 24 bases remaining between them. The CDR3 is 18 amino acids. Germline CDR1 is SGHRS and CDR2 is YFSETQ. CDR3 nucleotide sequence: TGCGCCAGCAGCTGGCCACGCGGGGGGAATGCCTTGGACTATGGCTACACCTTC. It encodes CASSWPRGGNALDYGYTF.

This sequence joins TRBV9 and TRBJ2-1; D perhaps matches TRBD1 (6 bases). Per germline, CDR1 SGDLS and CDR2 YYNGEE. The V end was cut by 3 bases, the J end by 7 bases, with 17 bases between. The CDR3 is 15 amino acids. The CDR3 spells CASSGRNRAGNEQFF. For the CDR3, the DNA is TGTGCCAGCAGCGGCAGGAACAGGGCAGGGAATGAGCAGTTCTTC.

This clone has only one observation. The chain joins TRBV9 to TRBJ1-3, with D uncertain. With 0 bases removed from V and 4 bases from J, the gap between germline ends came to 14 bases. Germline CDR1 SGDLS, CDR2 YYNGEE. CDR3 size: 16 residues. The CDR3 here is CASSVAWRAGGNTIYF. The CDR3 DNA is TGTGCCAGCAGCGTAGCTTGGCGGGCGGGAGGAAACACCATATATTTT.

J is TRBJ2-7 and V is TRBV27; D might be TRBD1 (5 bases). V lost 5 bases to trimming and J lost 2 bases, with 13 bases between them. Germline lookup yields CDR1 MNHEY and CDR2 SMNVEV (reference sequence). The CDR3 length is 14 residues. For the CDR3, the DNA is TGTGCCAGCAGTCCGACAGCCTCTCCCTACGAGCAGTACTTC. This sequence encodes CASSPTASPYEQYF.

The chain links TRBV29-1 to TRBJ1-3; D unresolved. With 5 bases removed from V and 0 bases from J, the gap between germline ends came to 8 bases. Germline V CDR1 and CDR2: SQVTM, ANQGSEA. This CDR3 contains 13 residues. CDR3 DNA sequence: TGCAGCGTTATGAATAGCTCTGGAAACACCATATATTTT. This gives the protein CSVMNSSGNTIYF.

CDR3 in amino acids: CASSRTSGGTDEQFF. CDR3 coding DNA: TGTGCCAGCAGTAGAACTAGCGGGGGGACCGATGAGCAGTTCTTC. This chain links TRBV6-5 with TRBJ2-1, with 12 bases aligning to TRBD2. The CDR3 runs 15 residues. Germline V gene sequence: CDR1 MNHEY, CDR2 SVGAGI. V shed 5 bases and J 8 bases; nucleotides not matched to a gene: 7.

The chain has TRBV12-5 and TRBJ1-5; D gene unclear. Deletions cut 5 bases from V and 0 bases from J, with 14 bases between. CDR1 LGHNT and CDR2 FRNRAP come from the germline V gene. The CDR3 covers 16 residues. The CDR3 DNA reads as TGTGCTAGTGGTAAGACGGAGGGATATAGCAATCAGCCCCAGCATTTT. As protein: CASGKTEGYSNQPQHF. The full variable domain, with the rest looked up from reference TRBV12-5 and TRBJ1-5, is DARVTQTPRHKVTEMGQEVTMRCQPILGHNTVFWYRQTMMQGLELLAYFRNRAPLDDSGMPKDRFSAEMPDATLATLKIQPSEPRDSAVYFCASGKTEGYSNQPQHFGDGTRLSIL.

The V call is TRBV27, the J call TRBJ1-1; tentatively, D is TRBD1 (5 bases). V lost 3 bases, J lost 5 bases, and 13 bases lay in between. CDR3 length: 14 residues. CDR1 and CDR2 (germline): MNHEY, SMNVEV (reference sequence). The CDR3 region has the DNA TGTGCCAGCAGTTTCTGGGGGGGAGAAACTGAAGCTTTCTTT. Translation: CASSFWGGETEAFF.

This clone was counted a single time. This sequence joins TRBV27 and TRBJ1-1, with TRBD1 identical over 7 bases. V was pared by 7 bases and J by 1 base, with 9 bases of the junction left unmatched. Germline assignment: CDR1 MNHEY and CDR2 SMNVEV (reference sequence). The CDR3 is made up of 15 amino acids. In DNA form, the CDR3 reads TGTGCCAGCAAAGTTCAGGGGGTCACGAACACTGAAGCTTTCTTT. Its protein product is CASKVQGVTNTEAFF.

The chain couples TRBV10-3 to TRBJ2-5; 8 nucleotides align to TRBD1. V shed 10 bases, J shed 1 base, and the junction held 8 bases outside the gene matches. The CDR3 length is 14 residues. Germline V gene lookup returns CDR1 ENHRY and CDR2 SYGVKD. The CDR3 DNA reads TGTGCCACTTCCCATGGACAGGGCCAAGAGACCCAGTACTTC. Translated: CATSHGQGQETQYF.

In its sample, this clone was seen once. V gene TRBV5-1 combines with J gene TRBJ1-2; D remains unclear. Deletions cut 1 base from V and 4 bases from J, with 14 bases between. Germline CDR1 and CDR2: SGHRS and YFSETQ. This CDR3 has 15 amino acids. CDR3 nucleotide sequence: TGCGCCAGCAGCTTGATCGCGGACTTTGCCTATGGCTACACCTTC. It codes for CASSLIADFAYGYTF.

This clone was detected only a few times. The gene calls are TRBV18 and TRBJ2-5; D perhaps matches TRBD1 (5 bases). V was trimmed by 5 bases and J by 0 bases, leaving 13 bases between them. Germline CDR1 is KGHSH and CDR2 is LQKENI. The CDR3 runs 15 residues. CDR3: CASSEDTWYQETQYF. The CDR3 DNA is TGTGCCAGCTCAGAGGACACCTGGTACCAAGAGACCCAGTACTTC.

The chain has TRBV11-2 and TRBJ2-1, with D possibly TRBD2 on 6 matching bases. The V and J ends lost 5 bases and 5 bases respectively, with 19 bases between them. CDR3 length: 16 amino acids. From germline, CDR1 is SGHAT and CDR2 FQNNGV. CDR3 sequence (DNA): TGTGCCAGCAGCGTATCTAGCGTCGTGAAAAACAATGAGCAGTTCTTC. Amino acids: CASSVSSVVKNNEQFF.

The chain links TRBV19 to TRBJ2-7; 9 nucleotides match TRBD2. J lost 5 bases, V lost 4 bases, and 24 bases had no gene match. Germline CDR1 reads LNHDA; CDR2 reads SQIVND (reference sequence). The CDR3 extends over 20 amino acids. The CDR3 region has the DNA TGTGCCAGTAGTAAGGAAGGGACCGGGACTAGCCCACCGAGGGCCCACGAGCAGTACTTC. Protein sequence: CASSKEGTGTSPPRAHEQYF.

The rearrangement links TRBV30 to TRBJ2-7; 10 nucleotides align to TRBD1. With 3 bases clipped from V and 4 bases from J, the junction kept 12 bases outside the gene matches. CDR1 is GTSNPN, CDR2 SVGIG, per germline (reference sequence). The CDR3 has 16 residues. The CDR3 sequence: CAWSVSRRQGAYEQYF. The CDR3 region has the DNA TGTGCCTGGAGCGTTAGTAGGAGACAGGGGGCATACGAGCAGTACTTC.